Listed below are T cell receptor beta chains from one sample, sequenced in a study of blood T cell repertoires in COVID-19. The method was immunoSEQ multiplex PCR; TCRdb's version includes in-frame clones alone and lacks a portion of them. The repertoire holds 150,000 to 200,000 clones, with approximately 75% as singletons. Specimen: peripheral blood. The receptors here all came from a human donor in a cohort sampled during active COVID-19. Each CDR3 is given with its conserved first and last residue. Fields, in order: J gene, D gene, clone size, V gene, CDR3 protein, CDR3 DNA. A D gene is named only where the DNA matches it firmly. A clone size is listed for some rows: how often the clone was seen (once, few, many), or a class if it is expanded.

TRBJ2-7 NA NA TRBV5-6 CASSLFRDQRHYEQYF TGTGCCAGCAGCTTGTTTCGAGACCAAAGACACTACGAGCAGTACTTC
TRBJ2-5 NA few TRBV5-6 CASSLQGLRETQYF TGTGCCAGCAGCTTGCAGGGGCTCAGAGAGACCCAGTACTTC
TRBJ2-2 TRBD2 NA TRBV18 CASSPLSGGTGELFF TGTGCCAGCTCACCACTCAGCGGGGGTACCGGGGAGCTGTTTTTT
TRBJ2-5 TRBD1 NA TRBV19 CASTPGQYDQETQYF TGTGCCAGTACCCCGGGACAGTACGACCAAGAGACCCAGTACTTC
TRBJ1-2 TRBD1 NA TRBV30 CACTGGYGYTF TGTGCCTGTACAGGGGGCTATGGCTACACCTTC
TRBJ2-3 NA NA TRBV14 CASSQDLTDTQYF TGTGCCAGCAGCCAAGACCTGACAGATACGCAGTATTTT
TRBJ1-2 NA once TRBV28 CASQTVNYGYTF TGTGCCAGCCAAACAGTAAACTATGGCTACACCTTC
TRBJ2-3 NA few TRBV5-1 CASSLEGASTDTQYF TGCGCCAGCAGCTTGGAAGGGGCTAGCACAGATACGCAGTATTTT
TRBJ1-5 NA once TRBV9 CASSVDGGRQPQHF TGTGCCAGCAGCGTAGATGGGGGGAGACAGCCCCAGCATTTT
TRBJ2-5 TRBD2 NA TRBV7-8 CASSLGRLAGDQETQYF TGTGCCAGCAGCTTAGGCCGACTAGCGGGAGACCAAGAGACCCAGTACTTC
TRBJ2-7 NA NA TRBV4-1 CASSQVGAEYEQYF TGCGCCAGCAGCCAAGTGGGCGCCGAGTACGAGCAGTACTTC
TRBJ2-3 NA NA TRBV2 CASRGRPTDTQYF TGTGCCAGCAGGGGCAGGCCCACAGATACGCAGTATTTT
TRBJ1-4 NA NA TRBV6-5 CASSRIPGEKLFF TGTGCCAGCAGCCGTATCCCCGGTGAAAAACTGTTTTTT
TRBJ1-2 NA NA TRBV3-1/TRBV3-2 CASSQVGGKMSRPGESYTF TGTGCCAGCAGCCAAGTCGGAGGCAAGATGTCCAGGCCCGGGGAGAGCTACACCTTC
TRBJ1-1 NA NA TRBV5-1 CASSFSGNTEAFF TGCGCCAGCAGCTTTTCAGGAAACACTGAAGCTTTCTTT
TRBJ2-5 TRBD2 many TRBV2 CASRVIAGVTPGTQYF TGTGCCAGCAGGGTTATAGCGGGGGTTACCCCGGGGACCCAGTACTTC
TRBJ2-4 TRBD1 few TRBV6-5 CASKLQGDDIQYF TGTGCCAGCAAACTTCAGGGGGATGACATTCAGTACTTC
TRBJ2-5 TRBD2 many TRBV20-1 CSASLPGGETQYF TGCAGTGCTAGTCTCCCGGGAGGCGAGACCCAGTACTTC
TRBJ1-4 TRBD1 NA TRBV9 CASSDGTGNNEKLFF TGTGCCAGCAGCGACGGGACAGGCAATAATGAAAAACTGTTTTTT
TRBJ1-1 NA NA TRBV19 CASSIDWVRGMNTEAFF TGTGCCAGTAGTATAGATTGGGTTAGGGGGATGAACACTGAAGCTTTCTTT
TRBJ1-5 NA once TRBV25-1 CASSPQGQPNQPQHF TGTGCCAGCAGTCCCCAAGGACAGCCAAATCAGCCCCAGCATTTT
TRBJ1-1 TRBD1 NA TRBV4-3 CASSRVDRDTEAFF TGCGCCAGCAGCCGCGTTGACAGGGACACTGAAGCTTTCTTT
TRBJ2-1 NA NA TRBV12-5 CASSGDRRSYNEQFF TGTGCCTCCTCAGGGGATCGGCGCTCCTACAATGAGCAGTTCTTC
TRBJ2-5 TRBD1 NA TRBV4-1 CASSQKQGAGETQYF TGCGCCAGCAGCCAAAAACAGGGGGCAGGGGAGACCCAGTACTTC
TRBJ1-1 TRBD1 NA TRBV14 CASSPTGVVTEAFF TGTGCCAGCAGCCCAACAGGGGTGGTCACTGAAGCTTTCTTT